This T cell receptor beta chain was sequenced for a study of T cells in Graves' hyperthyroidism and ophthalmopathy. RNA transcripts yielded amplified TCR beta CDR3 regions. RT-PCR in the first round (using the HTBI primer set) targeted the TCR CDR3. MiXCR, run by TCRdb on the multiplex PCR reads, gives a single entry per CDR3 protein. In the table there are around 300,000 distinct CDR3 sequences, roughly 15% of which are singletons. Germline V gene lookup returns CDR1 SGHRS and CDR2 YFSETQ. Trimming cost V 1 base and J 2 bases; bases outside gene matches: 4. The CDR3 extends over 15 amino acids. Input material: blood. The receptor was derived from a woman in her forties or fifties with Graves' hyperthyroidism that later progressed to Graves' ophthalmopathy. This rearrangement joins TRBV5-1 to TRBJ2-7, with 9 bases lining up with TRBD1. DNA of the CDR3: TGCGCCAGCAGCTTGTTTAGGACAGGGGCCTACGAGCAGTACTTC. Protein sequence: CASSLFRTGAYEQYF.